This is a list of T cell receptor beta chains from one sample in a study of regulatory T cells in long-lasting Graves disease. From the multiplex PCR reads, TCRdb called clonotypes with MiXCR, one entry per CDR3 protein. The sample shows roughly 500,000 distinct CDR3 sequences, approximately 14% of them seen only once. Another study also made use of these data, one on T cells in Graves' hyperthyroidism and ophthalmopathy.

The material sequenced was peripheral blood mononuclear cells (PBMCs), taken at new diagnosis, from a patient treated with antithyroid drugs. Receptors were obtained from a woman in her fifties or sixties with Graves disease. The CDR3 runs from the conserved cysteine through the conserved F or W.

j_gene,v_gene,CDR3aa
TRBJ2-1,TRBV20-1,CSASAGTKDNEQFF
TRBJ2-5,TRBV6-1,CASRRLGVETQYF
TRBJ1-6,TRBV18,CASSPDDSNSPLHF
TRBJ2-7,TRBV5-1,CASSWGDWDSSYEQYF
TRBJ1-5,TRBV5-6,CASSLKRGWNQPQHF
TRBJ2-2,TRBV7-3,CASSLIETANTGELFF
TRBJ2-5,TRBV6-2/TRBV6-3,CASSYSRASGETQYF
TRBJ1-1,TRBV3-1,CASSPPGQGGGTEAFF
TRBJ2-1,TRBV29-1,CSVERDYSYNEQFF
TRBJ1-5,TRBV6-1,CASGYRGGDQPQHF
TRBJ2-5,TRBV10-3,CAISEGIGRALRQTQYF
TRBJ2-1,TRBV5-5,CASSGLAASYNEQFF
TRBJ2-7,TRBV10-3,CAIMGLAGDEQYF
TRBJ1-5,TRBV3-1,CASSQTPLRDQPQHF
TRBJ1-5,TRBV12-3/TRBV12-4,CASSLPGGGDHQPQHF
TRBJ2-5,TRBV28,CASSLEGVAGQETQYF
TRBJ1-1,TRBV15,CATSSGSPVAFF
TRBJ2-2,TRBV6-1,CASSPQGVSAGELFF
TRBJ1-5,TRBV20-1,CSATSGGVRNQPQHF
TRBJ2-2,TRBV6-1,CASSEVIWDSVLPNTGELFF
TRBJ2-7,TRBV19,CASTPGGSSSYEQYF
TRBJ2-5,TRBV2,CASSGGTSGVQETQYF
TRBJ2-5,TRBV3-1,CASSQDRGYSAQETQYF
TRBJ2-4,TRBV10-3,CAISAGGPIYGAKNIQYF
TRBJ2-7,TRBV30,CACTGSYEQYF
TRBJ1-3,TRBV12-3/TRBV12-4,CASSFWGNTIYF
TRBJ1-1,TRBV6-2/TRBV6-3,CASSLTGGETEAFF
TRBJ2-5,TRBV6-7,CASSYLVITGGQETQYF
TRBJ2-7,TRBV5-1,CASSLALAGVGEYEQYF
TRBJ1-5,TRBV5-1,CASSTGTFSNQPQHF
TRBJ2-1,TRBV6-5,CASSYAAQGSYNEQFF
TRBJ2-1,TRBV6-2/TRBV6-3,CASSETSVPYNEQFF
TRBJ1-6,TRBV10-2,CASSQRQGGSSPLHF
TRBJ1-4,TRBV5-1,CASSTRGGQIEKLFF
TRBJ2-3,TRBV7-9,CASSFEAGGTDTQYF
TRBJ2-7,TRBV7-9,CASGYTYEQYF
TRBJ2-1,TRBV2,CASSDWTGDEQFF
TRBJ2-3,TRBV12-3/TRBV12-4,CASSFFRVTDTQYF
TRBJ2-3,TRBV11-2,CASSPGTTDTQYF
TRBJ2-1,TRBV5-1,CASSIQGNLGNEQFF
TRBJ1-2,TRBV27,CASTTSPYTDANGYTF
TRBJ1-2,TRBV5-8,CASSHRDRGSYGYTF
TRBJ2-7,TRBV20-1,CSARPNQAYEQYF
TRBJ2-7,TRBV20-1,CSARDSLLLAGEHEQYF
TRBJ2-1,TRBV2,CASTLGPDNEQFF
TRBJ2-1,TRBV11-2,CASSFSMAGDSYNEQFF
TRBJ2-5,TRBV5-1,CASSSLGGNQETQYF
TRBJ1-3,TRBV6-1,CASSTSQGPGNTIYF